These 14 T cell receptor beta chains originate from one sample sequenced in a study of T cell responses to AZD1222 COVID-19 vaccine. The table came from immunoSEQ multiplex PCR; TCRdb's copy has only in-frame clones and leaves some out. The sample has more than 70,000 clones, 80% to 90% seen once. The sample consisted of peripheral blood, taken on day 0 of AZD1222 vaccination. All receptors derive from an adult in good health.

The chain uses TRBV9 and TRBJ2-5; D could derive from TRBD1 or TRBD2 (5 bases each). The V end lost 4 bases, the J end lost 3 bases, and 19 bases lay between the germline ends. The CDR3 runs 16 residues. Germline lookup yields CDR1 SGDLS and CDR2 YYNGEE. The CDR3 sequence: CASSPLAGDPKETQYF. The CDR3 bases are TGTGCCAGCAGCCCACTCGCTGGGGACCCTAAAGAGACCCAGTACTTC.

The rearrangement joins TRBV21-1 to TRBJ2-1; the D call in the table, TRBD1, was not verified against the DNA. TRBV21-1 constitutes a pseudogene. The CDR3 is 14 amino acids. This chain's CDR3 is CASPRDRASNEQFF. CDR3 DNA: TGTGCCAGCCCCCGGGACAGGGCCTCCAATGAGCAGTTCTTC.

The chain uses TRBV18 and TRBJ2-2, with 10 positions matching TRBD2. The length of the CDR3 is 18 residues. Germline V gene lookup returns CDR1 KGHSH and CDR2 LQKENI. The ends lost 6 bases at V and 1 base at J; junction bases unmatched: 11. The CDR3 here is CASSPTSGDDLNTGELFF. DNA of the CDR3: TGTGCCAGCTCGCCTACTAGCGGGGACGACCTGAACACCGGGGAGCTGTTTTTT.

A single count supports this clone. Here the CDR3 reads CASSQGIWGNTIYF. In DNA, the CDR3 is TGTGCCAGCAGTCAGGGGATTTGGGGAAACACCATATATTTT. The V call is TRBV6-5, the J call TRBJ1-3; D might be TRBD1 (6 bases). Germline V gives CDR1 MNHEY, CDR2 SVGAGI. Trimming stripped 5 bases from V and 4 bases from J, with 12 bases between. This CDR3 contains 14 residues.

The J gene is TRBJ1-2, the V gene TRBV19, with 11 bases matching TRBD1. Germline CDR1 LNHDA, CDR2 SQIVND (reference sequence). The CDR3 runs 14 residues. Trimming took 5 bases from V and 4 from J; bases not matched to a gene: 3. The CDR3 coding sequence is TGTGCCAGTAGTCCGGGGACAGGGGGCTATGGCTACACCTTC. This gives the protein CASSPGTGGYGYTF.

The chain combines TRBV10-3 with TRBJ1-1, with 9 bases identical to TRBD1. Per germline, CDR1 ENHRY and CDR2 SYGVKD. Trimming at V came to 8 bases and at J to 7 bases, leaving 2 bases not matched to a gene. The CDR3 is 11 amino acids. The CDR3 sequence is CAIETGGEAFF. The CDR3 nucleotides are TGTGCCATCGAGACAGGGGGTGAAGCTTTCTTT.

This clone was detected only once. J is TRBJ1-1 and V is TRBV5-1; TRBD1 might be the D (5 bases). Trimming pared 4 bases from V and 1 base from J, leaving 8 bases between. This CDR3 comprises 13 residues. CDR1 and CDR2 (germline): SGHRS, YFSETQ. CDR3 sequence reads: CASSTRANTEAFF. The CDR3 DNA follows: TGCGCCAGCAGCACCAGGGCGAACACTGAAGCTTTCTTT.

The table lists this clone with a few counts. Germline is not matched at one junction end, which may reflect a read error. The J gene is TRBJ1-2, the V gene TRBV7-7; 7 bases are a match to TRBD1. The CDR3 runs 17 residues. Germline V lookup: CDR1 SSHAT, CDR2 FNYEAQ (reference sequence). The CDR3 loop reads CASSLGQHVGAGGGYTF. CDR3 in DNA: TGTGCTAGCAGCTTGGGACAGCACGTAGGCGCCGGAGGTGGCTACACCTTC.

The rearrangement joins TRBV4-1 to TRBJ2-3, with 7 bases lining up with TRBD2. The CDR3 has 17 residues. The ends lost 0 bases at V and 4 bases at J; junction bases unmatched: 10. CDR1 and CDR2 (germline): MGHRA, YSYEKL. This chain's CDR3 is CASSQDGLAVGADTQYF. The CDR3 DNA follows: TGCGCCAGCAGCCAAGACGGGCTAGCGGTAGGAGCAGATACGCAGTATTTT.

This clone was counted between two and nine times. The chain joins TRBV5-4 to TRBJ2-7; D is unclear. Trimming took 1 base from V and 4 from J, leaving 15 bases between them. CDR3 length equals 15 residues. Germline-derived CDR1 and CDR2 are SGHNT and YYREEE (reference sequence). Here the CDR3 reads CASSLRASLRYEQYF. CDR3 sequence (DNA): TGTGCCAGCAGCTTGAGAGCCTCCCTTCGGTACGAGCAGTACTTC.

This clone was seen only once. The CDR3 DNA reads TGCAGCGTTGCGACAGGACCCAACTATGGCTACACCTTC. Translation gives CSVATGPNYGYTF. The chain combines TRBV29-1 with TRBJ1-2; the D gene is possibly TRBD1 (6 bases). The CDR3 covers 13 residues. Germline V gene sequence: CDR1 SQVTM, CDR2 ANQGSEA. Trimming removed 4 bases at V and 2 bases at J, with 11 bases between.

The genes are TRBV5-8 and TRBJ1-4; D is uncertain. This CDR3 comprises 15 residues. V dropped 6 bases and J dropped 7 bases, with 19 bases sitting between them. The germline gives CDR1 SGHTS, CDR2 YDEGEE. CDR3 loop: CASNGPAVMGEKLFF. The CDR3 nucleotides are TGTGCCAGCAACGGACCGGCCGTAATGGGTGAAAAACTGTTTTTT.

The V and J genes are TRBV7-3 and TRBJ2-7; no clear D gene. Germline V gene sequence: CDR1 SGHTA, CDR2 FQGTGA. The CDR3 has 13 amino acids. V lost 1 base and J lost 5, with 9 bases in between. In DNA, the CDR3 is TGTGCCAGCAGCTTAATTCCTAGGGACGAGCAGTACTTC. This translates into CASSLIPRDEQYF.

V usage is TRBV5-4 and J usage is TRBJ1-2; possibly TRBD1 for D (5 bases). The germline gives CDR1 SGHNT, CDR2 YYREEE (reference sequence). The CDR3 length is 14 residues. V was trimmed by 0 bases and J by 3 bases, leaving 9 bases between them. The CDR3 region is CASSLVGGDYGYTF. CDR3 bases: TGTGCCAGCAGCTTGGTGGGGGGGGACTATGGCTACACCTTC.